Each of the 10 T cell receptor beta chains below was sequenced from the same sample in a study of T cells in localized non-small cell lung cancer (dated by TCRdb to 2020 to 2021). The protocol used for the library was the immunoSEQ multiplex PCR assay. The table comes from immuneACCESS by way of TCRdb, which keeps in-frame sequences with V and J called. Part of the clones is missing from these tables; in studies checked, under half for an unresolved V gene and the rest for unknown reasons. A total of roughly 35,000 clones appear in this sample, around 93% of them only once. The leading ten clones occupy 7.9% of the sample. The source was peripheral blood, collected before any cancer treatment. These receptors originate from a female donor of 60 years or more with stage I lung adenocarcinoma.

This clone was observed a single time. The chain uses TRBV7-8 and TRBJ2-7, with D unresolved. V gave up 1 base and J gave up 0 bases, with 4 bases separating them. This CDR3 region has 13 residues. CDR1 and CDR2 from the germline V gene are SGHVS and FQNEAQ. Here the CDR3 DNA reads TGTGCCAGCAGCTTAGACCGCTCCTACGAGCAGTACTTC. The encoded protein is CASSLDRSYEQYF.

V is TRBV6-5 and J is TRBJ1-1; D may be TRBD1 (5 bases). There are 15 residues in the CDR3. Trimming took off 2 bases at V and 2 bases at J, with 12 bases between the two ends. Germline V CDR1 and CDR2: MNHEY, SVGAGI. The CDR3 DNA sequence: TGTGCCAGCAGTTACGGAGGGACCCTTAACACTGAAGCTTTCTTT. Encoded protein: CASSYGGTLNTEAFF.

The chain couples TRBV7-9 to TRBJ1-1; D is unclear. The CDR3 runs 13 residues. CDR1 is SEHNR, CDR2 FQNEAQ, per germline (reference sequence). The V and J ends lost 1 base and 5 bases respectively, with 8 bases between them. The CDR3 protein is CASSLDSTTEAFF. The CDR3 coding sequence is TGTGCCAGCAGCTTAGACAGTACGACTGAAGCTTTCTTT. The full variable domain, completed using reference TRBV7-9 and TRBJ1-1, is DTGVSQNPRHKITKRGQNVTFRCDPISEHNRLYWYRQTLGQGPEFLTYFQNEAQLEKSRLLSDRFSAERPKGSFSTLEIQRTEQGDSAMYLCASSLDSTTEAFFGQGTRLTVV.

The chain combines TRBV29-1 with TRBJ1-1, with D possibly being TRBD1 (6 bases). Per germline, CDR1 SQVTM and CDR2 ANQGSEA. V was clipped by 6 bases and J by 7 bases, with 21 bases between them. The CDR3 has 14 residues. The CDR3 coding sequence is TGCAGCGTATCTATAACAGGGAGGAACGGTGAAGCTTTCTTT. Encoded protein: CSVSITGRNGEAFF.

This rearrangement joins TRBV28 to TRBJ1-5, with D unclear. The ends were cut back, 2 bases at V and 2 bases at J, with 13 bases in the middle. Looked up from germline, CDR1 is MDHEN and CDR2 is SYDVKM. The CDR3 totals 16 residues. The CDR3 sequence: CASSLKGLFGNQPQHF. In DNA form, the CDR3 reads TGTGCCAGCAGTTTAAAAGGTCTATTCGGCAATCAGCCCCAGCATTTT.

The genes are TRBV18 and TRBJ1-1; D gene unclear. Germline loops: CDR1 KGHSH, CDR2 LQKENI. The CDR3 spans 18 residues. Trimming cost V 2 bases and J 0 bases, with 19 bases left between them. The CDR3 DNA sequence: TGTGCCAGCTCACCAGTTGGTATGAACACTGCGTTGAACACTGAAGCTTTCTTT. It codes for CASSPVGMNTALNTEAFF.

The chain employs TRBV6-1 and TRBJ2-6; the D gene is possibly TRBD2 (6 bases). Germline loops: CDR1 MNHNS, CDR2 SASEGT. This CDR3 region has 14 residues. Trimming removed 6 bases from V and 5 bases from J, with 11 bases in between. The CDR3 sequence is CASRPGARANVLTF. The CDR3 region has the DNA TGTGCCAGCAGGCCGGGAGCCCGGGCCAACGTCCTGACTTTC.

This clone was counted only a few times. This chain uses TRBV2 with TRBJ2-5, with 11 bases identical to TRBD2. This CDR3 region has 15 residues. Germline V gene data show CDR1 as SNHLY and CDR2 as FYNNEI. Trimming took 5 bases from V and 7 from J; bases not matched to a gene: 9. This CDR3 is CASSTGTSGLGTQYF. In DNA, the CDR3 is TGTGCCAGCAGTACCGGGACTAGCGGTCTAGGGACCCAGTACTTC. Full variable domain (outside the CDR3, taken from reference TRBV2 and TRBJ2-5): EPEVTQTPSHQVTQMGQEVILRCVPISNHLYFYWYRQILGQKVEFLVSFYNNEISEKSEIFDDQFSVERPDGSNFTLKIRSTKLEDSAMYFCASSTGTSGLGTQYFGPGTRLLVL.

This chain joins TRBV18 and TRBJ1-1; a weak D match, TRBD1 (5 bases). Per germline, CDR1 KGHSH and CDR2 LQKENI. The CDR3 is 14 amino acids. The V gene lost 2 bases and the J gene lost 3 bases, with 10 bases spanning the gap. Here the CDR3 reads CASSPDKGYTEAFF. For the CDR3, the DNA is TGTGCCAGCTCACCAGACAAGGGGTACACTGAAGCTTTCTTT. Filled out from reference TRBV18 and TRBJ1-1, the complete variable domain reads NAGVMQNPRHLVRRRGQEARLRCSPMKGHSHVYWYRQLPEEGLKFMVYLQKENIIDESGMPKERFSAEFPKEGPSILRIQQVVRGDSAAYFCASSPDKGYTEAFFGQGTRLTVV.

The V call is TRBV18, the J call TRBJ1-1; TRBD1 matches at 9 bases. CDR3 size: 15 residues. V lost 0 bases to trimming and J lost 7 bases; unmatched junction nucleotides: 6. CDR1 and CDR2 from the germline V gene are KGHSH and LQKENI. CDR3 coding DNA: TGTGCCAGCTCACCACCTACGGGACAGGGAAATGAAGCTTTCTTT. Translated, it gives CASSPPTGQGNEAFF.